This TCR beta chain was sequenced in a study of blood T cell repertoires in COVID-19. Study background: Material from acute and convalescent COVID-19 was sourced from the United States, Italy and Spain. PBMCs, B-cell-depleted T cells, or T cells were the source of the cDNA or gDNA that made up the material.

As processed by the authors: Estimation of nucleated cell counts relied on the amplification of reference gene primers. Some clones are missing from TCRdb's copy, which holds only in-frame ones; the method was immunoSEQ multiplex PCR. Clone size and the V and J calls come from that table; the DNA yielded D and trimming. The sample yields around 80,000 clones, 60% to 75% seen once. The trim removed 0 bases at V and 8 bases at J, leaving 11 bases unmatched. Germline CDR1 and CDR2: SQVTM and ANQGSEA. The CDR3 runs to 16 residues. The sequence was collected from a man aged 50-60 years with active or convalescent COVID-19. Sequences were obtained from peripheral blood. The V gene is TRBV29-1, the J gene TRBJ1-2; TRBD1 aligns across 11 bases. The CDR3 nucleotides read TGCAGCGTTGAAGATTGGTCCGGACAGGGGGCCGGGGGCTACACCTTC. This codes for CSVEDWSGQGAGGYTF.